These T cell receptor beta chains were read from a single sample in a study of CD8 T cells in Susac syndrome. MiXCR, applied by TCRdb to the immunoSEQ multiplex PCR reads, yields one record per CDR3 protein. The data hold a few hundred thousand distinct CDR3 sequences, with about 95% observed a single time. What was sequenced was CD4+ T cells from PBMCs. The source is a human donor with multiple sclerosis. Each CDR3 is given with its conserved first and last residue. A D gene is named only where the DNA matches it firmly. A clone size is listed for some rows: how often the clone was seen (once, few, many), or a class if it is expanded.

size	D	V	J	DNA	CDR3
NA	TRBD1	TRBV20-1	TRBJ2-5	TGCAGTGCTAGCGGGCAGGGGGCGTCCCAGTACTTC	CSASGQGASQYF
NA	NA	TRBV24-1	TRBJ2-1	TGTGCCACCAAAGCGGACGTAGGCAATGAGCAGTTCTTC	CATKADVGNEQFF
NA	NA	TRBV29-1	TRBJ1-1	TGCAGCGTTCGGACGGTGAACACTGAAGCTTTCTTT	CSVRTVNTEAFF
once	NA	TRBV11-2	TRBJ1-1	TGTGCCAGCAGCCCAGAGACAGACACTGAAGCTTTCTTT	CASSPETDTEAFF
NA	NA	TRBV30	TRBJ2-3	TGTGCCTGGACTCAGGGGTGGCGCACAGATACGCAGTATTTT	CAWTQGWRTDTQYF
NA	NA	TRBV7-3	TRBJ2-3	TGTGCCAGCAGCTTACTCGGTGGGGCCGGCGCAGATACGCAGTATTTT	CASSLLGGAGADTQYF
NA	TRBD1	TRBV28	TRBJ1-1	TGTGCCAGCAGTACAGGGGCCCTGAACACTGAAGCTTTCTTT	CASSTGALNTEAFF
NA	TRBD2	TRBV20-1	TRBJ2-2	TGCAGTGCTCCAGAGTTAGCGGGGGGCCTTACCGGGGAGCTGTTTTTT	CSAPELAGGLTGELFF
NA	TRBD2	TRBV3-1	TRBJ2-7	TGTGCCAGCAGCCCGAGACTAGCGGGACCCTACGAGCAGTACTTC	CASSPRLAGPYEQYF
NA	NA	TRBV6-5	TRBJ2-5	TGTGCCAGCAGTTACGGATCAGGACAAGGAGAGACCCAGTACTTC	CASSYGSGQGETQYF
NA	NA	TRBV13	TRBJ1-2	TGTGCCAGCAGCAAAAGACACAGCTCTAACTATGGCTACACCTTC	CASSKRHSSNYGYTF
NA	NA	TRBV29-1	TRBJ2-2	TGCAGCGTTAGAGTTTCGAACACCGGGGAGCTGTTTTTT	CSVRVSNTGELFF
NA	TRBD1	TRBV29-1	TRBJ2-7	TGCAGCGTCACCGGGACAGGTCTCGTATACGAGCAGTACTTC	CSVTGTGLVYEQYF
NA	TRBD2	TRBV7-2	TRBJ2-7	TGTGCCAGCAGTCGATCTAGCGGGAGGGCCGACGAGCAGTACTTC	CASSRSSGRADEQYF
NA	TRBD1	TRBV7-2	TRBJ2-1	TGTGCCAGCAGCCGACCAGGGGGCCTTTACAATGAGCAGTTCTTC	CASSRPGGLYNEQFF
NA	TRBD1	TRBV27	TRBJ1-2	TGTGCCAGCCGGACAGGCGTCTATGGCTACACCTTC	CASRTGVYGYTF
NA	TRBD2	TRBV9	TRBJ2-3	TGTGCCAGCAGTCTCGGGGGGACCAGCACAGATACGCAGTATTTT	CASSLGGTSTDTQYF
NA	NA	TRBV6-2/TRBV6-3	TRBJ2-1	TGTGCCAGCACGCTATCCAATGAGCAGTTCTTC	CASTLSNEQFF
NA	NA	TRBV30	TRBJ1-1	TGTGCCTGGAGTGTACAGGGTTTTGTTGCTTTCTTT	CAWSVQGFVAFF
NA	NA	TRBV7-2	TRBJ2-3	TGTGCCAGCAGCTTAGAAGGTTTAAGGAGCGATACGCAGTATTTT	CASSLEGLRSDTQYF
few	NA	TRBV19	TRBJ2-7	TGTGCCAGTAGTGCGGGGCTCGAGCAGTACTTC	CASSAGLEQYF
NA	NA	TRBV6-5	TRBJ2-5	TGTGCCAGCAGTTTTATGAGTGGGGAGACCCAGTACTTC	CASSFMSGETQYF
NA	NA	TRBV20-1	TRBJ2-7	TGCAGTGCTGGGGACTGGGAGCAGTACTTC	CSAGDWEQYF
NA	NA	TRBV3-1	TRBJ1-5	TGTGCCAGCAGCCACGCGGACACTCCCCAGCATTTT	CASSHADTPQHF
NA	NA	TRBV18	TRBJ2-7	TGTGCCAGCTCACACCGGGACCCTACGCCCTACGAGCAGTACTTC	CASSHRDPTPYEQYF
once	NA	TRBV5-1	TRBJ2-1	TGCGCCAGCAGCTTGGAGGACTCCTACAATGAGCAGTTCTTC	CASSLEDSYNEQFF
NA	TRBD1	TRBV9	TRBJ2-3	TGTGCCAGCAGCGTAGGTAGAGTGGACAGGGTATTTGATACGCAGTATTTT	CASSVGRVDRVFDTQYF
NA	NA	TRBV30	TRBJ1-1	TGTGCCTGGAAAGACAGTTCAGAAGCTTTCTTT	CAWKDSSEAFF
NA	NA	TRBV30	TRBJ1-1	TGTGCCTGGGGATCGGGGGACACTGAAGCTTTCTTT	CAWGSGDTEAFF
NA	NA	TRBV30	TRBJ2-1	TGTGCCTGGAGTGTTACAGGATACAATGAGCAGTTCTTC	CAWSVTGYNEQFF
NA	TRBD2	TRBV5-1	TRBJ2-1	TGCGCCAGCAGCATGCTAGCGGGAGCGGGGACTGAGCAGTTCTTC	CASSMLAGAGTEQFF
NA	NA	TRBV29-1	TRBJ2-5	TGCAGCGGCGGGAAAAAAGAGACCCAGTACTTC	CSGGKKETQYF
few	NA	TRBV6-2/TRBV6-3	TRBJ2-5	TGTGCCAGCAGTATGCGGGGCCAAGAGACCCAGTACTTC	CASSMRGQETQYF
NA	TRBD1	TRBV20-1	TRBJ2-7	TGCAGTGCAAAGGGGACAGTCTACGAGCAGTACTTC	CSAKGTVYEQYF
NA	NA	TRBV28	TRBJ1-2	TGTGCCAGCAGGGCAGCAGTTGTTAACTATGGCTACACCTTC	CASRAAVVNYGYTF
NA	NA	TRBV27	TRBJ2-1	TGTGCCAGCAGTACATTAACGGGGAGCTCCTACAATGAGCAGTTCTTC	CASSTLTGSSYNEQFF
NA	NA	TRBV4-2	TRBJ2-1	TGTGCCAGCAGCCGGCCCACTAGTATAGGTTCGAATGAGCAGTTCTTC	CASSRPTSIGSNEQFF
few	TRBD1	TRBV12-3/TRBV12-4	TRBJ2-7	TGTGCCAGCAGTCTCGGGGCAGGGGGCGTTTACGAGCAGTACTTC	CASSLGAGGVYEQYF
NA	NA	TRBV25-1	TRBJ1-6	TGTGCCAGCAGTGGCTCTCCCGCTAATTCACCCCTCCACTTT	CASSGSPANSPLHF
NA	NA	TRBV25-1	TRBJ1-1	TGTGCCAGCACCAGGGGCTTGGAAGCTTTCTTT	CASTRGLEAFF
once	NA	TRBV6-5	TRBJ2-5	TGTGCCAGCAGCAGGGGAAGGGAAGAGACCCAGTACTTC	CASSRGREETQYF
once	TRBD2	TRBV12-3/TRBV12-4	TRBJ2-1	TGTGCCAGCAGTTTTGGCCCAGCGGGGGGCTCCTACAATGAGCAGTTCTTC	CASSFGPAGGSYNEQFF
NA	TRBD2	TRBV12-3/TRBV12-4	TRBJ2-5	TGTGCCAGCAGGACTAGCCTGACTTCCCGGGGGGAGACCCAGTACTTC	CASRTSLTSRGETQYF
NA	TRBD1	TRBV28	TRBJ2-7	TGTGCCAGCAGTATCGGGACAGGAACCTACGAGCAGTACTTC	CASSIGTGTYEQYF
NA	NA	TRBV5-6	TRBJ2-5	TGTGCCAGCAGCCTGGGGTCCCTGGTGAGAGAGACCCAGTACTTC	CASSLGSLVRETQYF
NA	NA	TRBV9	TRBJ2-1	TGTGACAGGGTCCGCGGCGATGAGCAGTTCTTC	CDRVRGDEQFF
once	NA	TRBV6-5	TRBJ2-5	TGTGCCAGCAGAAACCTAGGGGGTAGGGGAGAGACCCAGTACTTC	CASRNLGGRGETQYF
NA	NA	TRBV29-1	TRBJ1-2	TGCAGCGTTGTGGAGAACTATGGCTACACCTTC	CSVVENYGYTF
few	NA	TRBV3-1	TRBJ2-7	TGTGCCAGCAGCCAAGATCGAGCGCGCGACTACGAGCAGTACTTC	CASSQDRARDYEQYF
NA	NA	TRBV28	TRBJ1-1	TGTGCCAGCGGGCCTGGGGCTGAAGCTTTCTTT	CASGPGAEAFF
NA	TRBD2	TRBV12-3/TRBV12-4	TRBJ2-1	TGTGCCAGCAGATCTAGCGGGGGTTACAATGAGCAGTTCTTC	CASRSSGGYNEQFF
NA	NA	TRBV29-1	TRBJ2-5	TGCAGCGGGGGCAAGATGGGGGTACGGGAGACCCAGTACTTC	CSGGKMGVRETQYF
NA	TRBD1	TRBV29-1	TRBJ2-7	TGCAGCGCTGGGACAGGAGCCTACGAGCAGTACTTC	CSAGTGAYEQYF
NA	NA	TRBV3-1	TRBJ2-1	TGTGCCAGTGGGGCGGCACAATATGAGCAGTTCTTC	CASGAAQYEQFF
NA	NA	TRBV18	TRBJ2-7	TGTGCCAGCTCGCAGACCGGGGGCGCGGCTCTCGAGCAGTACTTC	CASSQTGGAALEQYF
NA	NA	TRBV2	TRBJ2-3	TGTGCCAGCAGATCCGGACAGACAGATACGCAGTATTTT	CASRSGQTDTQYF
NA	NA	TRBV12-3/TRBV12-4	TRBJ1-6	TGTGCCAGCAGCCCGGGTGGGGGTTCACCCCTCCACTTT	CASSPGGGSPLHF
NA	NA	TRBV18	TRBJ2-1	TGTGCCAGCTCAAGCCGCAGACGCTCCTACAATGAGCAGTTCTTC	CASSSRRRSYNEQFF
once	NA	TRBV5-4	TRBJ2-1	TGTGCCAGCAGTCCCCCGACAGCGGAGGCCTACAATGAGCAGTTCTTC	CASSPPTAEAYNEQFF
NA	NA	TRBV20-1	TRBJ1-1	TGCAGTGCTGCCAGGGACACTGAAGCTTTCTTT	CSAARDTEAFF